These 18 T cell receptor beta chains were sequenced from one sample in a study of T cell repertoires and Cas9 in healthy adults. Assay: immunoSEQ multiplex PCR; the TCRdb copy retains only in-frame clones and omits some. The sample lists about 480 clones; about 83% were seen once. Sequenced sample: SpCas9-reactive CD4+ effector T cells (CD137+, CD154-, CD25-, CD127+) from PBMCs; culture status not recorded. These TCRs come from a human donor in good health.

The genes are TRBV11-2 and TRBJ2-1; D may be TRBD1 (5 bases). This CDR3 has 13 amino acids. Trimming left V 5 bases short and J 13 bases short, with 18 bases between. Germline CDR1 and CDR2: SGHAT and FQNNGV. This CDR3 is CASSARQFAPQFF. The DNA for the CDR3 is TGTGCCAGCAGCGCACGACAGTTCGCCCCCCAGTTCTTC.

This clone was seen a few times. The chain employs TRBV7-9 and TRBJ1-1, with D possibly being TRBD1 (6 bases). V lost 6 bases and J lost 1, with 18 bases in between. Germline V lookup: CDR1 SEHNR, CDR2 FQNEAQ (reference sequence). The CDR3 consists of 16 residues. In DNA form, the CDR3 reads TGTGCCAGCAGGCTTCTGGGGGGGCGGTCGAACACTGAAGCTTTCTTT. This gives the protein CASRLLGGRSNTEAFF. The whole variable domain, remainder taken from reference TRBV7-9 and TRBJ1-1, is DTGVSQNPRHKITKRGQNVTFRCDPISEHNRLYWYRQTLGQGPEFLTYFQNEAQLEKSRLLSDRFSAERPKGSFSTLEIQRTEQGDSAMYLCASRLLGGRSNTEAFFGQGTRLTVV.

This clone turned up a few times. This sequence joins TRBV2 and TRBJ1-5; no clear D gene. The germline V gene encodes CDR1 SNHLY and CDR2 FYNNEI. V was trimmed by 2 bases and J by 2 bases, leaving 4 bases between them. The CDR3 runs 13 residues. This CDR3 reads CASSEQGNQPQHF. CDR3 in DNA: TGTGCCAGCAGTGAACAGGGCAATCAGCCCCAGCATTTT.

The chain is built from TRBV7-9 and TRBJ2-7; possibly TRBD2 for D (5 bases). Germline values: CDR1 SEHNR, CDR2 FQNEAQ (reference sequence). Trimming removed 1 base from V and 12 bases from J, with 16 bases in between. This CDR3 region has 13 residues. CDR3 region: CASSLGGWRSLYF. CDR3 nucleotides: TGTGCCAGCAGCTTAGGTGGCTGGAGGTCGTTGTACTTC.

CDR3 nucleotides: TGCGCCAGCAGCTTGGGAGCGGGGCCCCACACAGATACGCAGTATTTT. It is translated as CASSLGAGPHTDTQYF. V usage is TRBV5-1 and J usage is TRBJ2-3, with 7 bases aligning to TRBD2. V was clipped by 0 bases and J by 2 bases; unmatched bases: 6. The CDR3 has 16 amino acids. The V gene's germline CDR1 is SGHRS and CDR2 YFSETQ.

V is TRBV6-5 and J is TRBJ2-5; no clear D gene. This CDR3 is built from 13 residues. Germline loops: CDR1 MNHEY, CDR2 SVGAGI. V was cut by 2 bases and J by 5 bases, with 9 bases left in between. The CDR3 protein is CASSYGRLETQYF. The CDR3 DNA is TGTGCCAGCAGTTACGGTAGACTGGAGACCCAGTACTTC.

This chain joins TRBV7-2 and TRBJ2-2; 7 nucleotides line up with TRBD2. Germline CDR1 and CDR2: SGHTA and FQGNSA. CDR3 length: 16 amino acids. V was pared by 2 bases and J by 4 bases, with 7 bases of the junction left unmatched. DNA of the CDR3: TGTGCCAGCAGCTTAACCACTAGCGTAAGCACCGGGGAGCTGTTTTTT. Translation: CASSLTTSVSTGELFF. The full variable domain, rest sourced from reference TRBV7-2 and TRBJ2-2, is GAGVSQSPSNKVTEKGKDVELRCDPISGHTALYWYRQSLGQGLEFLIYFQGNSAPDKSGLPSDRFSAERTGGSVSTLTIQRTQQEDSAVYLCASSLTTSVSTGELFFGEGSRLTVL.

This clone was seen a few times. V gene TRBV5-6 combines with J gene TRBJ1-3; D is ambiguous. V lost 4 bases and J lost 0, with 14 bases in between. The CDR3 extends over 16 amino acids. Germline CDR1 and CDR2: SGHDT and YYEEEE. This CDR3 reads CASSPRGSGSGNTIYF. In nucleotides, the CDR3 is TGTGCCAGCAGCCCGCGAGGCTCTGGCTCTGGAAACACCATATATTTT.

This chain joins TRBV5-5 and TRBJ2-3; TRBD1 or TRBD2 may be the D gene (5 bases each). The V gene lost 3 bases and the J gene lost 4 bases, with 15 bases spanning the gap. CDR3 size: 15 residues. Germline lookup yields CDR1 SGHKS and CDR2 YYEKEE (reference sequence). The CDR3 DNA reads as TGTGCCAGCAGCTACAACAGGATCGGGGCAGATACGCAGTATTTT. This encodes CASSYNRIGADTQYF.

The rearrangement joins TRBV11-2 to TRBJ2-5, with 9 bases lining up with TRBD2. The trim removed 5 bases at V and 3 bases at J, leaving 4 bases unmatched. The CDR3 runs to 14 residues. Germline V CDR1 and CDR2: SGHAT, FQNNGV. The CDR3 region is CASSLSGGKETQYF. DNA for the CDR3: TGTGCCAGCAGCCTAAGCGGGGGGAAAGAGACCCAGTACTTC. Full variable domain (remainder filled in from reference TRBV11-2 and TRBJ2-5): EAGVAQSPRYKIIEKRQSVAFWCNPISGHATLYWYQQILGQGPKLLIQFQNNGVVDDSQLPKDRFSAERLKGVDSTLKIQPAKLEDSAVYLCASSLSGGKETQYFGPGTRLLVL.

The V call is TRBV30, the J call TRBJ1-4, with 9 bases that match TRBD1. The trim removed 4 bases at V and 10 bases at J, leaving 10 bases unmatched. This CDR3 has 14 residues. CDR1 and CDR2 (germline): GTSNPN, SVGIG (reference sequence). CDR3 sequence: CAWTQDRGPGKLFF. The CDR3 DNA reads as TGTGCCTGGACACAGGACAGGGGTCCAGGAAAACTGTTTTTT.

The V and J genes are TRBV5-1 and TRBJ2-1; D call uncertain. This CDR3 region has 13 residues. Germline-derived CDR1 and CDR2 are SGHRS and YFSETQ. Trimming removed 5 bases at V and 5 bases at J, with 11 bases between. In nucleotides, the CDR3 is TGCGCCAGCAGTAGGCAGATACACAATGAGCAGTTCTTC. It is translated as CASSRQIHNEQFF.

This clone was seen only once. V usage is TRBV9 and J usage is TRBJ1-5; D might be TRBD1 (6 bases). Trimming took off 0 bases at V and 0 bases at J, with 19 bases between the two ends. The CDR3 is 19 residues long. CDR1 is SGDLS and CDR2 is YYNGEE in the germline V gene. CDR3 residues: CASSVDGREGGYSNQPQHF. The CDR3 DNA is TGTGCCAGCAGCGTAGACGGCAGGGAAGGGGGGTATAGCAATCAGCCCCAGCATTTT. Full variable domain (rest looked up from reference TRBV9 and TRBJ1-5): DSGVTQTPKHLITATGQRVTLRCSPRSGDLSVYWYQQSLDQGLQFLIQYYNGEERAKGNILERFSAQQFPDLHSELNLSSLELGDSALYFCASSVDGREGGYSNQPQHFGDGTRLSIL.

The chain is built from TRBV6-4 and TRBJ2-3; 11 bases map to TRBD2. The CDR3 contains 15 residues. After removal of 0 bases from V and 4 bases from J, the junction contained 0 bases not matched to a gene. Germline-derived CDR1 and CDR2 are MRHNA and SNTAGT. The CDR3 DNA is TGTGCCAGCAGTGACTCTAGCGGGGGGGCAGATACGCAGTATTTT. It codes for CASSDSSGGADTQYF.

The chain's CDR3 is CASSLLRGNTDTQYF. The CDR3 region has the DNA TGTGCCAGCAGCTTATTACGGGGGAACACAGATACGCAGTATTTT. J is TRBJ2-3 and V is TRBV7-2; tentative D call: TRBD2 (6 bases). Germline CDR1 is SGHTA and CDR2 is FQGNSA. This CDR3 comprises 15 residues. The germline V and J ends were trimmed by 2 bases and 2 bases, with 11 bases remaining between them.

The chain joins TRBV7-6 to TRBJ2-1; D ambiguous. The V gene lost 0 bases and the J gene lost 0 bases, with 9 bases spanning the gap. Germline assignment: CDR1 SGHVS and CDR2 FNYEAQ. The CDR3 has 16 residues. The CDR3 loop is CASSLAVITSYNEQFF. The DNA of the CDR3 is TGTGCCAGCAGCTTAGCGGTCATAACCTCCTACAATGAGCAGTTCTTC. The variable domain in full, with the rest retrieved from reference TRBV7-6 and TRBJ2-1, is GAGVSQSPRYKVTKRGQDVALRCDPISGHVSLYWYRQALGQGPEFLTYFNYEAQQDKSGLPNDRFSAERPEGSISTLTIQRTEQRDSAMYRCASSLAVITSYNEQFFGPGTRLTVL.

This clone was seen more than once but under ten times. The CDR3 loop reads CASSWTSGGANTGELFF. CDR3 in DNA: TGTGCCAGCAGCTGGACTAGCGGGGGGGCGAACACCGGGGAGCTGTTTTTT. This chain joins TRBV11-1 and TRBJ2-2, with TRBD2 matching over 15 bases. From germline, CDR1 is SGHAT and CDR2 FQDESV (reference sequence). This CDR3 contains 17 residues. Unmatched junction bases numbered 0, after V lost 4 bases and J lost 0 bases. Combining the CDR3 with reference TRBV11-1 and TRBJ2-2 gives the whole variable domain EAEVAQSPRYKITEKSQAVAFWCDPISGHATLYWYRQILGQGPELLVQFQDESVVDDSQLPKDRFSAERLKGVDSTLKIQPAELGDSAMYLCASSWTSGGANTGELFFGEGSRLTVL.

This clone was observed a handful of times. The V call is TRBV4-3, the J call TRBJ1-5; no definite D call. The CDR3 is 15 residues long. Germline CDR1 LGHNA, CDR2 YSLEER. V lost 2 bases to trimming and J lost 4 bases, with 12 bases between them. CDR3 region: CASSQSRAPNQPQHF. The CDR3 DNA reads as TGCGCCAGCAGCCAAAGCAGAGCTCCGAATCAGCCCCAGCATTTT.